Below, 9 T cell receptor beta chains from the same sample are listed, as sequenced in a study of blood T cell repertoires in COVID-19. Profiling relied on immunoSEQ multiplex PCR, and the TCRdb table lists in-frame clones only, not all of them. The table has tens of thousands of clones, about nine tenths seen once. Sequences were obtained from peripheral blood. These receptors all stem from a man between 50 and 59 years old with acute or convalescent COVID-19.

This clone was observed a single time. The rearrangement links TRBV19 to TRBJ1-4; 11 nucleotides agree with TRBD1. The J segment lost 4 bases and the V segment lost 7 bases, leaving 11 bases of the junction unmatched. Germline V CDR1 and CDR2: LNHDA, SQIVND (reference sequence). The CDR3 loop spans 17 amino acids. The CDR3 protein is CASTPRTGGRHNEKLFF. The CDR3 DNA reads TGTGCCAGTACCCCCCGGACAGGGGGCCGACATAATGAAAAACTGTTTTTT.

This chain connects TRBV5-1 to TRBJ2-3; a possible D gene is TRBD1 (7 bases). This CDR3 comprises 14 residues. Trimming shortened V by 5 bases and J by 3 bases, and 13 bases separated the two germline ends. Looked up from germline, CDR1 is SGHRS and CDR2 is YFSETQ. CDR3 sequence reads: CASREGAQTDTQYF. The CDR3, as DNA: TGCGCCAGCAGGGAGGGGGCGCAGACAGATACGCAGTATTTT.

V and J are TRBV7-6 and TRBJ2-7; possible D gene TRBD1, 6 bases. The CDR3 extends over 15 amino acids. The germline V gene encodes CDR1 SGHVS and CDR2 FNYEAQ. V lost 8 bases and J 3 bases, leaving 20 bases between the germline ends. The CDR3 is CASSQYANRVYEQYF. The CDR3 nucleotides are TGTGCCAGCTCTCAATATGCCAACAGGGTCTACGAGCAGTACTTC.

The chain carries TRBV15 and TRBJ2-3; 7 bases are a match to TRBD2. With V trimmed by 0 bases and J by 7 bases, 7 bases remained unmatched. CDR1 and CDR2 from the germline V gene are LNHNV and YYDKDF (reference sequence). This CDR3 has 15 amino acids. CDR3 sequence (DNA): TGTGCCACCAGCAGAGATCTACGGGGAGGGAATACGCAGTATTTT. This gives the protein CATSRDLRGGNTQYF.

The chain links TRBV5-6 to TRBJ1-4, with D maybe TRBD1 (6 bases). V was shortened by 4 bases and J by 0 bases, with 16 bases between the two germline ends. This CDR3 contains 17 residues. The V gene's germline CDR1 is SGHDT and CDR2 YYEEEE. CDR3 protein: CASSVRGHLATNEKLFF. In nucleotides, the CDR3 is TGTGCCAGCAGCGTACGGGGACACCTGGCAACTAATGAAAAACTGTTTTTT.

The chain employs TRBV2 and TRBJ1-5; possible D gene TRBD1, 5 bases. CDR3 length equals 15 residues. Germline lookup yields CDR1 SNHLY and CDR2 FYNNEI. The V end lost 6 bases, the J end lost 0 bases, and 12 bases lay between the germline ends. CDR3 amino acids: CASRAGSDSNQPQHF. CDR3 coding DNA: TGTGCCAGCAGGGCAGGGTCTGATAGCAATCAGCCCCAGCATTTT.

This clone was observed once. The V gene is TRBV18, the J gene TRBJ2-2; D remains unclear. The V and J ends lost 7 bases and 0 bases respectively, with 9 bases between them. Germline CDR1 reads KGHSH; CDR2 reads LQKENI. The CDR3 contains 14 residues. The CDR3 nucleotides are TGTGCCAGCTTCATGACACCGAACACCGGGGAGCTGTTTTTT. As protein: CASFMTPNTGELFF.

The gene calls are TRBV19 and TRBJ1-2, with a weak D call TRBD1 (5 bases). The V end lost 5 bases, the J end lost 4 bases, and 14 bases lay between the germline ends. The germline CDR1 and CDR2 sequences are LNHDA and SQIVND (reference sequence). This CDR3 region has 14 residues. This chain's CDR3 is CASSAAGGSYGYTF. The CDR3 region has the DNA TGTGCCAGTAGTGCGGCCGGGGGTTCCTATGGCTACACCTTC.

The V call is TRBV2, the J call TRBJ1-1, with TRBD1 as a possible D gene (6 bases). V lost 4 bases and J 12 bases, leaving 18 bases between the germline ends. The CDR3 is made up of 13 amino acids. Germline CDR1 and CDR2: SNHLY and FYNNEI. This chain's CDR3 is CASSGITGPVTFF. The CDR3 nucleotides read TGTGCCAGCAGTGGAATTACAGGGCCGGTAACTTTCTTT.